This T cell receptor beta chain was documented in a study of blood T cell repertoires in COVID-19. Overall study context: Donors in the United States, Italy and Spain gave samples during acute or convalescent COVID-19. PBMCs, B-cell-depleted T cells, or T cells provided the cDNA or gDNA that made up the material.

The V gene's germline CDR1 is MRHNA and CDR2 SNTAGT. V dropped 0 bases and J dropped 0 bases, with 6 bases sitting between them. The CDR3 is 15 residues long. In the source study's methods: Amplifying reference gene primers gave estimates of nucleated cell counts. Generated by immunoSEQ multiplex PCR, the TCRdb table keeps only in-frame clones and is missing some. V and J calls and clone size are copied from that table; D and trimming were computed from the DNA. The sample yields 190,000 or so clones, 80% to 90% seen once. The V and J genes are TRBV6-4 and TRBJ2-1; D is unresolved. The sequencing sample was made of peripheral blood. The TCR sequence derives from a woman aged 18-35 years who had recovered from COVID-19. CDR3 coding DNA: TGTGCCAGCAGTGACTCCTCGAGCTCCTACAATGAGCAGTTCTTC. This codes for CASSDSSSSYNEQFF.